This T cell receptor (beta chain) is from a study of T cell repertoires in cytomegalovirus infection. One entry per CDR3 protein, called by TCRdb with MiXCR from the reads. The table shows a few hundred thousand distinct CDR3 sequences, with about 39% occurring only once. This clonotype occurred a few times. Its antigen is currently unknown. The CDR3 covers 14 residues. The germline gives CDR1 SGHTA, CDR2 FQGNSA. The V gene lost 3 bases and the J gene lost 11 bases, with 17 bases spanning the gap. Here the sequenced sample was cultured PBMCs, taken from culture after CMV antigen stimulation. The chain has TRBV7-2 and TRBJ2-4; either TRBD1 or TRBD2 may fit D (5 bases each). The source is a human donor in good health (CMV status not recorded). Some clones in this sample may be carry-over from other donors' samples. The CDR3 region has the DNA TGTGCCAGCAGCTTCACTAGAGGGGATGTCTTTCAGTACTTC. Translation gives CASSFTRGDVFQYF.